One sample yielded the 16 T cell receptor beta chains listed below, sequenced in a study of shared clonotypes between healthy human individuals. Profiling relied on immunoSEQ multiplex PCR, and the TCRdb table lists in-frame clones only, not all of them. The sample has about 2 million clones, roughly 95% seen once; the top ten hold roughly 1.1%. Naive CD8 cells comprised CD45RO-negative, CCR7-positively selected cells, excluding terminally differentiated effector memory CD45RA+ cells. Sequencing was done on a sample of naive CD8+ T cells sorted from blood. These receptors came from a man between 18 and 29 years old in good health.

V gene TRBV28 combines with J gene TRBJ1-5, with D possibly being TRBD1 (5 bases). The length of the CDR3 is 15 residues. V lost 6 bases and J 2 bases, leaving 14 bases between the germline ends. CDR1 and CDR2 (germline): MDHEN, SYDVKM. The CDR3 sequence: CASSFQGGGNQPQHF. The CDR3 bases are TGTGCCAGCAGCTTTCAGGGAGGGGGCAATCAGCCCCAGCATTTT.

The CDR3 sequence is CASSSPGQVRNNSPLHF. The CDR3 DNA is TGTGCCAGCAGTTCCCCTGGACAGGTTCGGAATAATTCACCCCTCCACTTT. The chain is built from TRBV27 and TRBJ1-6, with 7 bases fitting TRBD1. The CDR3 extends over 17 amino acids. V dropped 4 bases and J dropped 5; count of bases not matched to a gene: 11. Germline V gene lookup returns CDR1 MNHEY and CDR2 SMNVEV (reference sequence).

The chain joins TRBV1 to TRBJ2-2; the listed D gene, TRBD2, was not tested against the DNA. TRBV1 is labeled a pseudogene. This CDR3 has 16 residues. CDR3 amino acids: CTSSQDWEVHTGELFF. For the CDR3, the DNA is TGCACCAGCAGCCAAGACTGGGAGGTGCACACCGGGGAGCTGTTTTTT.

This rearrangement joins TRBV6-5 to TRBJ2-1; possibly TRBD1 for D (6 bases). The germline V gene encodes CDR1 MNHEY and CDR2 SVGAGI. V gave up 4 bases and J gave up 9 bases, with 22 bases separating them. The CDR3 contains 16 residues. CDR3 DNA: TGTGCCAGCAGTTCCGACAGGAAACCTCCGATGGGTGAGCAGTTCTTC. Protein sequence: CASSSDRKPPMGEQFF.

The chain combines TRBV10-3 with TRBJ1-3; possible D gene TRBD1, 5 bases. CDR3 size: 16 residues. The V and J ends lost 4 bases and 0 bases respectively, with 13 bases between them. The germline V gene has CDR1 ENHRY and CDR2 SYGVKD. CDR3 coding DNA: TGTGCCATCAGTGGGGGCACGATGAGCTCTGGAAACACCATATATTTT. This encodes CAISGGTMSSGNTIYF.

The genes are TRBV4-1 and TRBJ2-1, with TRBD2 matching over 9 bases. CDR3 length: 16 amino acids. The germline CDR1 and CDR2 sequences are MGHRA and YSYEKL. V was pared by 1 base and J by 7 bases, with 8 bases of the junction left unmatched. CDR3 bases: TGCGCCAGCAGCCAAGCCTGGCTAGCGGGAAGTAATGAGCAGTTCTTC. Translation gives CASSQAWLAGSNEQFF.

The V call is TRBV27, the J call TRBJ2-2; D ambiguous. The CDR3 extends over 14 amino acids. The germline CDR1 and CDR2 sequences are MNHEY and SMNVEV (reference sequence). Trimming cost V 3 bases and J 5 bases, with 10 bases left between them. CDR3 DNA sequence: TGTGCCAGCAGTTTGGCATGGGATACCGGGGAGCTGTTTTTT. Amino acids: CASSLAWDTGELFF.

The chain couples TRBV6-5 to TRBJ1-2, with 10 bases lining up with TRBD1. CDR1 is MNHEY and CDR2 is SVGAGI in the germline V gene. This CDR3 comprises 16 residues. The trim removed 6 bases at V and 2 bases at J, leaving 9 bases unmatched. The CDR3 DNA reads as TGTGCCAGCAGATACACGACAGGGGGCGAAAACTATGGCTACACCTTC. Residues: CASRYTTGGENYGYTF.

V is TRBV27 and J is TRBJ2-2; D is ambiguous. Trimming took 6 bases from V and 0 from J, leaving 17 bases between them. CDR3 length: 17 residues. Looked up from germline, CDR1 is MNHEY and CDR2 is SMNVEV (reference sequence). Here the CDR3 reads CASSPQVGTSNTGELFF. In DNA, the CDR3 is TGTGCCAGCAGCCCCCAAGTAGGAACCTCGAACACCGGGGAGCTGTTTTTT.

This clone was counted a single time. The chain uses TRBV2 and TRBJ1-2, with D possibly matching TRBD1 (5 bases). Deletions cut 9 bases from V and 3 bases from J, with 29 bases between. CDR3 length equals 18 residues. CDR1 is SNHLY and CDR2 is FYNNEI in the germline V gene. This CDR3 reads CARVGVAGLGPGDYGYTF. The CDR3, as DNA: TGTGCCAGAGTGGGGGTGGCGGGGTTAGGCCCCGGAGACTATGGCTACACCTTC.

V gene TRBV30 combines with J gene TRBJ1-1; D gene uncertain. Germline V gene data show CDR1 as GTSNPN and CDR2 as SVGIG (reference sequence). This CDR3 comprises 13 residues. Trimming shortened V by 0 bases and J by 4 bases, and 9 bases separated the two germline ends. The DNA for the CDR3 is TGTGCCTGGAGTGTACTAGGGTTCACTGAAGCTTTCTTT. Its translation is CAWSVLGFTEAFF.

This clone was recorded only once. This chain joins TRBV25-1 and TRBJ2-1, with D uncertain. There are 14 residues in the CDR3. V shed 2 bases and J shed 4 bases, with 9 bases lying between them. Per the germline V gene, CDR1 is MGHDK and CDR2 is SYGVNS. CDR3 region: CASSEPTTYNEQFF. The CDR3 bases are TGTGCCAGCAGTGAACCAACTACTTACAATGAGCAGTTCTTC. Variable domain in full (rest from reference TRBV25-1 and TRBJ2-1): EADIYQTPRYLVIGTGKKITLECSQTMGHDKMYWYQQDPGMELHLIHYSYGVNSTEKGDLSSESTVSRIRTEHFPLTLESARPSHTSQYLCASSEPTTYNEQFFGPGTRLTVL.

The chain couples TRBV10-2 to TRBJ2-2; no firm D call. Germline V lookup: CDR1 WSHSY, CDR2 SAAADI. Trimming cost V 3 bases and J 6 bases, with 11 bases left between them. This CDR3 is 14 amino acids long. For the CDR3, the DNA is TGCGCCAGCAGTGACCCCCTTGAAGCCGGGGAGCTGTTTTTT. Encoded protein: CASSDPLEAGELFF.

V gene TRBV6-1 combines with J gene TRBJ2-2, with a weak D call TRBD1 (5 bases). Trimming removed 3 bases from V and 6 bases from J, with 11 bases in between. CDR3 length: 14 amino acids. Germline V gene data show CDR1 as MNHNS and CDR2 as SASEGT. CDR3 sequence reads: CASSDRVVAGELFF. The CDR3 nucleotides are TGTGCCAGCAGTGACAGGGTGGTCGCCGGGGAGCTGTTTTTT.

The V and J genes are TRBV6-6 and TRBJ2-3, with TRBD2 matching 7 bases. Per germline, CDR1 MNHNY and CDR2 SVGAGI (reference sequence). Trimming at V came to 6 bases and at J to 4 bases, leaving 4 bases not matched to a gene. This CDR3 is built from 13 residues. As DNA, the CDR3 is TGTGCCAGCAGGGGAGGGGCCGCAGATACGCAGTATTTT. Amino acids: CASRGGAADTQYF.

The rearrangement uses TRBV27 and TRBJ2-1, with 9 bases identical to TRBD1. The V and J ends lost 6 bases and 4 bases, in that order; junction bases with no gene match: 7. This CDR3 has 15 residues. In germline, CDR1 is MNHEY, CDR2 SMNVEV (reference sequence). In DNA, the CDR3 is TGTGCCAGCAGACTCGGGACAGGGTTTTACAATGAGCAGTTCTTC. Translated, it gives CASRLGTGFYNEQFF.